Below, 23 T cell receptor beta chains from the same sample are listed, as sequenced in a study of CD8 T cells in Susac syndrome. Random hexamers primed reverse transcription of roughly 0.5 to 1 ug RNA. TCRdb recomputed calls from the immunoSEQ multiplex PCR reads with MiXCR, one row per CDR3 protein. The sample lists more than 150,000 distinct CDR3 sequences; approximately 94% were seen once. The sequenced material came from CD4+ T cells from PBMCs. The receptors shown here come from a human donor with Susac syndrome.

This clonotype has only one observation. The gene calls are TRBV25-1 and TRBJ1-2; the D gene is possibly TRBD1 (5 bases). Trimming stripped 6 bases from V and 4 bases from J, with 9 bases between. The CDR3 runs to 12 residues. Per germline, CDR1 MGHDK and CDR2 SYGVNS. The CDR3 DNA reads TGTGCCAGCAGAGGGGAGGTCTATGGCTACACCTTC. Residues: CASRGEVYGYTF.

This clonotype was recorded only once. The chain recombines TRBV7-2 with TRBJ1-2, with 11 bases that match TRBD1. Unmatched junction bases numbered 2, after V lost 5 bases and J lost 6 bases. This CDR3 region has 13 residues. CDR1 is SGHTA, CDR2 FQGNSA, per germline. The CDR3 is CASSKGQGDGYTF. The CDR3 DNA reads as TGTGCCAGCAGCAAGGGACAGGGGGATGGCTACACCTTC.

This clonotype was observed a single time. The rearrangement links TRBV2 to TRBJ1-3; 7 nucleotides agree with TRBD1. This CDR3 has 15 amino acids. CDR1 SNHLY and CDR2 FYNNEI come from the germline V gene. V lost 4 bases and J lost 0; bases outside the gene matches: 3. The CDR3, as DNA: TGTGCCAGCAGTGGACAGGGCTTCTCTGGAAACACCATATATTTT. This encodes CASSGQGFSGNTIYF.

The gene calls are TRBV29-1 and TRBJ2-3; 9 positions agree with TRBD2. CDR1 and CDR2 from the germline V gene are SQVTM and ANQGSEA. The CDR3 is made up of 17 amino acids. V lost 0 bases, J lost 9 bases, and 16 bases stayed unmatched. The CDR3 protein is CSVEDQAGGRLGTTQYF. The CDR3 DNA reads as TGCAGCGTTGAAGATCAGGCGGGAGGGCGCTTGGGGACGACGCAGTATTTT.

V is TRBV5-4 and J is TRBJ1-5; D is unresolved. CDR1 SGHNT and CDR2 YYREEE come from the germline V gene (reference sequence). V was shortened by 0 bases and J by 6 bases, with 7 bases between the two germline ends. The CDR3 totals 13 residues. CDR3 DNA sequence: TGTGCCAGCAGCTTGGCCCTGGGTCAGCCCCAGCATTTT. Residues: CASSLALGQPQHF.

This CDR3 is CASSFSRDTQYF. Written as DNA, the CDR3 is TGTGCCAGCAGTTTTAGCCGGGATACGCAGTATTTT. J is TRBJ2-3 and V is TRBV12-3 or TRBV12-4; D remains ambiguous. The V end lost 3 bases, the J end lost 6 bases, and 7 bases lay between the germline ends. The CDR3 totals 12 residues.

This chain links TRBV5-4 with TRBJ2-3; 8 bases align to TRBD2. There are 15 residues in the CDR3. The germline CDR1 and CDR2 sequences are SGHNT and YYREEE (reference sequence). The J segment lost 6 bases and the V segment lost 1 base, leaving 7 bases of the junction unmatched. The CDR3 protein is CASSLTSGGPDTQYF. CDR3 bases: TGTGCCAGCAGCTTGACCAGCGGGGGCCCGGATACGCAGTATTTT.

The J gene is TRBJ2-1, the V gene TRBV20-1; 9 positions match TRBD2. The CDR3 runs 14 residues. Trimming took 5 bases from V and 5 from J; bases not matched to a gene: 7. Germline loops: CDR1 DFQATT, CDR2 SNEGSKA (reference sequence). The CDR3: CSALSGSSNNEQFF. For the CDR3, the DNA is TGCAGTGCTCTTAGCGGGAGTTCGAACAATGAGCAGTTCTTC.

The chain carries TRBV7-9 and TRBJ1-4; D unclear. The V and J ends lost 0 bases and 8 bases respectively, with 4 bases between them. There are 12 residues in the CDR3. Germline CDR1 reads SEHNR; CDR2 reads FQNEAQ (reference sequence). The CDR3 DNA is TGTGCCAGCAGCTTAGCGTGGGAAAAACTGTTTTTT. It codes for CASSLAWEKLFF.

In this sample, this clonotype turned up once. This rearrangement joins TRBV15 to TRBJ1-3; D not certain. The CDR3 sequence is 13 residues long. Germline assignment: CDR1 LNHNV and CDR2 YYDKDF (reference sequence). V lost 5 bases to trimming and J lost 0 bases, with 5 bases between them. The CDR3 region is CATSEGSGNTIYF. The CDR3 bases are TGTGCCACCAGCGAGGGCTCTGGAAACACCATATATTTT.

The gene calls are TRBV29-1 and TRBJ2-7; 10 positions agree with TRBD2. Looked up from germline, CDR1 is SQVTM and CDR2 is ANQGSEA. The CDR3 has 16 amino acids. Trimming took 1 base from V and 5 from J; bases not matched to a gene: 11. DNA of the CDR3: TGCAGCGTTGAAGGGGTAGGGAGCGGGAGGGCCAACGAGCAGTACTTC. This gives the protein CSVEGVGSGRANEQYF.

This clonotype was seen a single time. The chain has TRBV20-1 and TRBJ2-7, with D tentatively TRBD1 or TRBD2 (5 bases each). The length of the CDR3 is 14 residues. Germline V gives CDR1 DFQATT, CDR2 SNEGSKA (reference sequence). The DNA for the CDR3 is TGCAGCTCATATGTCGGGGCTCTCTCCTACGAGCAGTACTTC. Encoded protein: CSSYVGALSYEQYF.

The genes are TRBV5-1 and TRBJ2-4; 9 nucleotides align to TRBD1. Germline values: CDR1 SGHRS, CDR2 YFSETQ. V was clipped by 4 bases and J by 12 bases; unmatched bases: 5. The CDR3 spans 12 residues. Written as DNA, the CDR3 is TGCGCCAGCAGCGTCACAGGGGGCGGTCAGTACTTC. Its protein product is CASSVTGGGQYF.

This sequence joins TRBV20-1 and TRBJ2-3, with 7 bases that match TRBD1. Germline V gene sequence: CDR1 DFQATT, CDR2 SNEGSKA (reference sequence). V trimming: 5 bases; J trimming: 6 bases; junction bases outside the gene matches: 11. The CDR3 length is 14 residues. CDR3 nucleotides: TGCAGTGCTCGACAGGGTGGGTTGACGGATACGCAGTATTTT. This translates into CSARQGGLTDTQYF.

This clonotype was found once. The gene calls are TRBV3-1 and TRBJ1-5; tentatively, D is TRBD1 (6 bases). CDR1 and CDR2 (germline): LGHDT, YNNKEL (reference sequence). The CDR3 loop spans 14 amino acids. Trimming cost V 5 bases and J 0 bases, with 8 bases left between them. CDR3 residues: CASSTGISNQPQHF. In DNA form, the CDR3 reads TGTGCCAGCAGCACAGGGATTAGCAATCAGCCCCAGCATTTT.

The V gene is TRBV30, the J gene TRBJ1-5; 9 nucleotides align to TRBD1. CDR1 and CDR2 (germline): GTSNPN, SVGIG (reference sequence). The CDR3 sequence is 15 residues long. V was clipped by 5 bases and J by 1 base; unmatched bases: 6. Here the CDR3 reads CAWGTGGTSNQPQHF. CDR3 nucleotides: TGTGCCTGGGGTACAGGGGGCACAAGCAATCAGCCCCAGCATTTT. Using reference TRBV30 and TRBJ1-5 for the parts outside the CDR3, the full variable domain is SQTIHQWPATLVQPVGSPLSLECTVEGTSNPNLYWYRQAAGRGLQLLFYSVGIGQISSEVPQNLSASRPQDRQFILSSKKLLLSDSGFYLCAWGTGGTSNQPQHFGDGTRLSIL.

The rearrangement joins TRBV9 to TRBJ2-7; D is undetermined. This CDR3 region has 14 residues. In germline, CDR1 is SGDLS, CDR2 YYNGEE. Trimming removed 4 bases from V and 5 bases from J, with 16 bases in between. In nucleotides, the CDR3 is TGTGCCAGCAGCCCCACCCTAGTATCCCACGAGCAGTACTTC. Residues: CASSPTLVSHEQYF.

This sequence joins TRBV5-4 and TRBJ2-3, with D possibly being TRBD1 or TRBD2 (6 bases each). The V end lost 0 bases, the J end lost 7 bases, and 15 bases lay between the germline ends. Looked up from germline, CDR1 is SGHNT and CDR2 is YYREEE (reference sequence). The CDR3 is made up of 15 amino acids. CDR3 sequence (DNA): TGTGCCAGCAGCTTGGCCGGTGGGGGGCGCAATACGCAGTATTTT. Translating it yields CASSLAGGGRNTQYF. Looking up the rest from reference TRBV5-4 and TRBJ2-3 gives the full variable domain: ETGVTQSPTHLIKTRGQQVTLRCSSQSGHNTVSWYQQALGQGPQFIFQYYREEENGRGNFPPRFSGLQFPNYSSELNVNALELDDSALYLCASSLAGGGRNTQYFGPGTRLTVL.

The genes are TRBV28 and TRBJ2-5, with 7 bases lining up with TRBD1. CDR1 and CDR2 from the germline V gene are MDHEN and SYDVKM. The CDR3 spans 12 residues. V trimming: 7 bases; J trimming: 5 bases; junction bases outside the gene matches: 4. CDR3 residues: CASTLTGETQYF. The CDR3 bases are TGTGCCAGCACCCTGACAGGGGAGACCCAGTACTTC.

This clonotype was observed a single time. The chain combines TRBV12-3 or TRBV12-4 with TRBJ2-7, with D possibly matching TRBD2 (5 bases). The CDR3 extends over 14 amino acids. V was cut by 2 bases and J by 9 bases, with 17 bases left in between. CDR3 amino acids: CASSLSAPYEGQYF. The CDR3 coding sequence is TGTGCCAGCAGTTTATCAGCGCCTTACGAGGGGCAGTACTTC.

About this clonotype: At one of its ends the junction is not consistent with the germline gene, which may arise from a read error. The chain links TRBV18 to TRBJ2-1, with D unresolved. Germline V CDR1 and CDR2: KGHSH, LQKENI. The CDR3 extends over 16 amino acids. Here the CDR3 reads CASSPEGFGPYTEQFF. The CDR3 DNA sequence: TGTGCCAGCTCACCCGAAGGGTTCGGACCCTACACTGAGCAGTTCTTC.

The genes are TRBV25-1 and TRBJ1-1, with D perhaps TRBD1 (5 bases). The CDR3 has 13 residues. Trimming left V 8 bases short and J 7 bases short, with 17 bases between. CDR1 is MGHDK, CDR2 SYGVNS, per germline. CDR3 protein: CASAASGALEAFF. The DNA for the CDR3 is TGTGCCAGCGCAGCCAGCGGGGCCCTTGAAGCTTTCTTT.

CDR3 nucleotide sequence: TGTGCCAGCAGCCTGGAACTAGCCAAAAACATTCAGTACTTC. Translating gives CASSLELAKNIQYF. The chain carries TRBV28 and TRBJ2-4; no firm D call. Deletions cut 6 bases from V and 0 bases from J, with 9 bases between. Germline values: CDR1 MDHEN, CDR2 SYDVKM. This CDR3 has 14 residues.